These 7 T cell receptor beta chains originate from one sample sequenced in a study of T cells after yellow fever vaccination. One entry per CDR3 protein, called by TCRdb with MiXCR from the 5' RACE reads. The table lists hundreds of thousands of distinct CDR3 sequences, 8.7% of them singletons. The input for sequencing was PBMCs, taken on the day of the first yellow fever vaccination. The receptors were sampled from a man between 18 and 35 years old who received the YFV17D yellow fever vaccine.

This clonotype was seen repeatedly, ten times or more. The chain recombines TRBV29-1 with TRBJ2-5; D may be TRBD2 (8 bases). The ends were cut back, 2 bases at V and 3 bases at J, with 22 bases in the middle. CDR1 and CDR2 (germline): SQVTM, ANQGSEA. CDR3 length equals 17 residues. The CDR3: CSVELQGGLVMEETQYF. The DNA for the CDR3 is TGCAGCGTTGAACTCCAGGGGGGACTAGTCATGGAAGAGACCCAGTACTTC.

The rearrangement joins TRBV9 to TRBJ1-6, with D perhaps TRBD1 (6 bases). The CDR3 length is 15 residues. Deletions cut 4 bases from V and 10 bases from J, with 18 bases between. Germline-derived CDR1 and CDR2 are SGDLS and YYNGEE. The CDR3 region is CASSSGVGLGSPLHF. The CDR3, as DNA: TGTGCCAGCAGCTCAGGGGTAGGGCTAGGGTCACCCCTCCACTTT. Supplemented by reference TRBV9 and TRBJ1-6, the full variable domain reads DSGVTQTPKHLITATGQRVTLRCSPRSGDLSVYWYQQSLDQGLQFLIQYYNGEERAKGNILERFSAQQFPDLHSELNLSSLELGDSALYFCASSSGVGLGSPLHFGNGTRLTVT.

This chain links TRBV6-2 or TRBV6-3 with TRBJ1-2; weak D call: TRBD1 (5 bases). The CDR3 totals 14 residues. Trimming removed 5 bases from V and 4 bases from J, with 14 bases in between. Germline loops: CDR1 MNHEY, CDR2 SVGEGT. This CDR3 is CASSAPGEVYGYTF. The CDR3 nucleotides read TGTGCCAGCAGTGCCCCGGGGGAAGTCTATGGCTACACCTTC.

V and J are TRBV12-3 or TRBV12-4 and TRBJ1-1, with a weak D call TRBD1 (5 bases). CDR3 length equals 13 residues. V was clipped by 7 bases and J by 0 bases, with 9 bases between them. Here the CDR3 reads CASTLGVNTEAFF. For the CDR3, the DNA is TGTGCCAGCACCCTAGGGGTGAACACTGAAGCTTTCTTT.

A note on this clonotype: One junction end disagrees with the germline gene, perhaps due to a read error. CDR3 sequence (DNA): TGTGCTAGTGCCTTGACCGAGACTAGCGGGGGACCCTACTACGAGCGGTACTTC. Its translation: CASALTETSGGPYYERYF. The J gene is TRBJ2-7, the V gene TRBV12-5; TRBD2 matches 12 bases. Looked up from germline, CDR1 is LGHNT and CDR2 is FRNRAP. The CDR3 is 18 residues long. Complete variable domain (other parts from reference TRBV12-5 and TRBJ2-7): DARVTQTPRHKVTEMGQEVTMRCQPILGHNTVFWYRQTMMQGLELLAYFRNRAPLDDSGMPKDRFSAEMPDATLATLKIQPSEPRDSAVYFCASALTETSGGPYYERYFGPGTRLTVT.

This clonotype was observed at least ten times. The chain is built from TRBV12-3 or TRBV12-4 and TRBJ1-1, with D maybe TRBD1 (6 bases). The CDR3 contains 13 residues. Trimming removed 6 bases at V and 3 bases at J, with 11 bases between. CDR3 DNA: TGTGCCAGCAGCGACAGGACCTACACTGAAGCTTTCTTT. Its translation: CASSDRTYTEAFF.

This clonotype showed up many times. The CDR3 nucleotides are TGTGCCAGCAGTTTAGGAGGGTGGGGAATACAGACCCAGTACTTC. This gives the protein CASSLGGWGIQTQYF. This chain joins TRBV12-3 or TRBV12-4 and TRBJ2-5, with D maybe TRBD2 (5 bases). This CDR3 is 15 amino acids long. Trimming removed 1 base at V and 6 bases at J, with 15 bases between.